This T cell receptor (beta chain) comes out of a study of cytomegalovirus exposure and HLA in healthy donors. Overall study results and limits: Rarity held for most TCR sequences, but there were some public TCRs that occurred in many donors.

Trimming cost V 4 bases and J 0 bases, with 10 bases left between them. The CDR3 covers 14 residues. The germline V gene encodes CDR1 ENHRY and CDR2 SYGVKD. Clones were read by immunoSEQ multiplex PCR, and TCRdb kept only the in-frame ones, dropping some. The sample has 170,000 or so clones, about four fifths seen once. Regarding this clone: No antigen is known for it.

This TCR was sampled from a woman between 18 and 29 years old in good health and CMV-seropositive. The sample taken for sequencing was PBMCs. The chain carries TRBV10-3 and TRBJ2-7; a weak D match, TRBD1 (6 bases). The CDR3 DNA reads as TGTGCCATCAGTGTGAACAGGGACTCCTACGAGCAGTACTTC. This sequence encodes CAISVNRDSYEQYF.